The next 8 T cell receptor beta chains were all read from a single sample in a study of shared clonotypes between healthy human individuals. Data came from immunoSEQ multiplex PCR; TCRdb stores just in-frame clones and leaves some out. The sample holds some 1 million clones; 70% to 80% are singletons and the top ten take about 1.5%. The sample was memory CD4+ T cells sorted from blood. Subset meaning: CD45RA-negative fraction. These receptors all stem from a man aged 18 to 29 in good health.

The rearrangement joins TRBV10-3 to TRBJ1-1; 8 bases are shared with TRBD1. This CDR3 comprises 17 residues. Germline-derived CDR1 and CDR2 are ENHRY and SYGVKD. J was trimmed by 0 bases and V by 6 bases; bases with no gene match: 12. The CDR3 loop is CAISQTTGGGMNTEAFF. The CDR3 DNA follows: TGTGCCATCAGCCAGACAACAGGGGGGGGGATGAACACTGAAGCTTTCTTT.

In this sample, this clone turned up a few times. The chain joins TRBV27 to TRBJ1-1; no definite D call. V was pared by 8 bases and J by 13 bases, with 17 bases between. Per the germline V gene, CDR1 is MNHEY and CDR2 is SMNVEV (reference sequence). The CDR3 is made up of 11 amino acids. CDR3 nucleotides: TGTGCCAGCCCGGGCCCCAAACTAGGTTTCTTT. This sequence encodes CASPGPKLGFF.

In its sample, this clone was seen once. The V and J genes are TRBV7-9 and TRBJ1-2, with 7 bases lining up with TRBD1. The CDR3 contains 16 residues. Germline V gene data show CDR1 as SEHNR and CDR2 as FQNEAQ (reference sequence). The ends lost 1 base at V and 5 bases at J; junction bases unmatched: 10. The CDR3 DNA reads TGTGCCAGCAGCTTAGGAGTGGCAGGGGGAAGGTATGGCTACACCTTC. Translating gives CASSLGVAGGRYGYTF.

V usage is TRBV6-5 and J usage is TRBJ2-7; 9 bases fit TRBD1. CDR1 is MNHEY and CDR2 is SVGAGI in the germline V gene. The CDR3 has 14 residues. V shed 6 bases and J 1 base; nucleotides not matched to a gene: 4. The CDR3 protein is CASSKGQGSYEQYF. The CDR3 nucleotides read TGTGCCAGCAGCAAGGGACAGGGATCCTACGAGCAGTACTTC.

This sequence joins TRBV7-9 and TRBJ2-7; 13 bases are a match to TRBD2. The length of the CDR3 is 15 residues. CDR1 SEHNR and CDR2 FQNEAQ come from the germline V gene (reference sequence). Trimming took 1 base from V and 7 from J; bases not matched to a gene: 4. The CDR3 DNA follows: TGTGCCAGCAGCTTAGGGACTAGCGGGAGTGGGGAGCAGTACTTC. Protein product: CASSLGTSGSGEQYF.

V is TRBV28 and J is TRBJ1-2; unclear D gene. Trimming shortened V by 3 bases and J by 7 bases, and 12 bases separated the two germline ends. CDR1 and CDR2 from the germline V gene are MDHEN and SYDVKM. CDR3 size: 13 residues. CDR3 nucleotides: TGTGCCAGCAGTTTCACGGTCCGGGGTGGCTACACCTTC. It codes for CASSFTVRGGYTF.

V gene TRBV5-1 combines with J gene TRBJ1-1, with unresolved D. Trimming took 5 bases from V and 2 from J, leaving 10 bases between them. Per the germline V gene, CDR1 is SGHRS and CDR2 is YFSETQ. The length of the CDR3 is 13 residues. In nucleotides, the CDR3 is TGCGCCAGCAGACCAGGTGACAACACTGAAGCTTTCTTT. Translation: CASRPGDNTEAFF.

V and J are TRBV6-5 and TRBJ2-5, with 7 bases aligning to TRBD2. J lost 5 bases, V lost 7 bases, and 10 bases had no gene match. The CDR3 sequence is 14 residues long. Per germline, CDR1 MNHEY and CDR2 SVGAGI. The CDR3 DNA is TGTGCCAGCAACCTTGGACTAGTCGCCGAGACCCAGTACTTC. It codes for CASNLGLVAETQYF.